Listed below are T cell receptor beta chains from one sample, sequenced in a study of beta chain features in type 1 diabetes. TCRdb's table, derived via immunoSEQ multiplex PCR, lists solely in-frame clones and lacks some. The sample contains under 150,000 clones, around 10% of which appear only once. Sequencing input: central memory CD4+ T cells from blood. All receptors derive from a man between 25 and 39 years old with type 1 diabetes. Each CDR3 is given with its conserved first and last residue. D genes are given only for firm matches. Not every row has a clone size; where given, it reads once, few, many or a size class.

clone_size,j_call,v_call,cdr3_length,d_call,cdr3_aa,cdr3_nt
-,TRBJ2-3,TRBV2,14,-,CASSDRGMTDTQYF,TGTGCCAGCAGTGATCGGGGGATGACAGATACGCAGTATTTT
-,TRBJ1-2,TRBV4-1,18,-,CASSQDGRVGARDYGYTF,TGCGCCAGCAGCCAAGATGGGAGGGTAGGGGCTAGGGACTATGGCTACACCTTC
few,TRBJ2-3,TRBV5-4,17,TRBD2,CASSHRLAGTSTDTQYF,TGTGCCAGCAGCCATAGACTAGCGGGTACCAGCACAGATACGCAGTATTTT
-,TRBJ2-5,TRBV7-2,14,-,CASSLSWEPGTQYF,TGTGCCAGCAGCTTAAGTTGGGAGCCGGGGACCCAGTACTTC
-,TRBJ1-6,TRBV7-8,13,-,CASSPGTNAPKSF,TGTGCCAGCAGTCCGGGAACAAATGCACCCAAGAGCTTT
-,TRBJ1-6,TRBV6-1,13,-,CASRATFNSPLHF,TGTGCCAGCAGGGCCACGTTCAACTCACCCCTCCACTTT
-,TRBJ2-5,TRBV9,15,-,CASNVGTGGGETQYF,TGTGCCAGCAATGTCGGGACTGGGGGTGGAGAGACCCAGTACTTC
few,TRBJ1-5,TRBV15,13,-,CATSGSRAGPQHF,TGTGCCACCAGCGGAAGCCGTGCAGGGCCCCAGCATTTT
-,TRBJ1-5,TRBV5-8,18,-,CASSAEKRSSGMYQPQHF,TGTGCCAGCAGCGCAGAAAAACGGTCCTCGGGAATGTATCAGCCCCAGCATTTT
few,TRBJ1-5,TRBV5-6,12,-,CASSLGEQPQHF,TGTGCCAGCAGCTTAGGGGAACAGCCCCAGCATTTT
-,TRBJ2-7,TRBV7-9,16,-,CASSSGGADRTYEQYF,TGTGCCAGCAGCTCCGGTGGTGCGGACAGAACCTACGAGCAGTACTTC
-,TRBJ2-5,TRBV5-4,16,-,CASSLGSAGTAVTQYF,TGTGCCAGCAGCTTGGGTTCGGCGGGGACAGCGGTGACCCAGTACTTC
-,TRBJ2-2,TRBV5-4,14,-,CASSLTQDTGELFF,TGTGCCAGCAGCTTGACACAGGACACCGGGGAGCTGTTTTTT
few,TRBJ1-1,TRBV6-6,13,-,CASTMTPNTEAFF,TGTGCCAGCACCATGACTCCGAACACTGAAGCTTTCTTT
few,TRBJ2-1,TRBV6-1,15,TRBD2,CASTRTSGGAGEQFF,TGTGCCAGCACTAGGACTAGCGGGGGGGCCGGTGAGCAGTTCTTC
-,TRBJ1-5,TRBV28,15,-,CASRGGSWGNQPQHF,TGTGCCAGCAGGGGAGGGTCCTGGGGCAATCAGCCCCAGCATTTT
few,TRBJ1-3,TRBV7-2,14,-,CASSLPGSGNTIYF,TGTGCCAGCAGCTTACCAGGGTCTGGAAACACCATATATTTT
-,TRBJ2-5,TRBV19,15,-,CASSIWSSGKETQYF,TGTGCCAGTAGTATATGGAGTAGCGGAAAAGAGACCCAGTACTTC
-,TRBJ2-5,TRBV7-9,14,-,CASSSKRNQETQYF,TGTGCCAGCAGCTCCAAGCGGAACCAAGAGACCCAGTACTTC
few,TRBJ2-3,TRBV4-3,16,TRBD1,CASSQRFQGGTDTQYF,TGCGCCAGCAGCCAAAGGTTTCAGGGGGGCACAGATACGCAGTATTTT
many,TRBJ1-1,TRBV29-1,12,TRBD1,CSYRQGATEAFF,TGCAGCTATCGACAGGGGGCCACTGAAGCTTTCTTT
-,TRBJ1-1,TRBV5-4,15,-,CASSRSGSRNTEAFF,TGTGCCAGCAGTCGATCCGGGAGCCGGAACACTGAAGCTTTCTTT
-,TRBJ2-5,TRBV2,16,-,CASRVDSAQYAGTQYF,TGTGCCAGCAGAGTTGATAGCGCTCAATACGCGGGGACCCAGTACTTC
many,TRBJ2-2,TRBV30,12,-,CAWSGGPGELFF,TGTGCCTGGAGTGGCGGTCCCGGGGAGCTGTTTTTT
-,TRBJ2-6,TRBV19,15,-,CASSIDSSGANVLTF,TGTGCCAGTAGTATAGACAGCTCTGGGGCCAACGTCCTGACTTTC
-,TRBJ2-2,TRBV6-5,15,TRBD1,CASSGQESNTGELFF,TGTGCCAGCAGTGGACAGGAATCGAACACCGGGGAGCTGTTTTTT
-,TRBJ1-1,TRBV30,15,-,CAWSSMGGMNTEAFF,TGTGCCTGGAGTTCGATGGGAGGGATGAACACTGAAGCTTTCTTT
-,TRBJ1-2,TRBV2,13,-,CASSYDQGGGYTF,TGTGCCAGCAGTTACGACCAGGGAGGAGGCTACACCTTC
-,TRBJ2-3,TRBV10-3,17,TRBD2,CAISESASGVSTDTQYF,TGTGCCATCAGTGAGTCCGCTAGCGGGGTTAGCACAGATACGCAGTATTTT
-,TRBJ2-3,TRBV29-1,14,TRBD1,CSVEAGGSTDTQYF,TGCAGCGTTGAAGCAGGGGGAAGCACAGATACGCAGTATTTT
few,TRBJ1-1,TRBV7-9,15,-,CASSWGGIMNTEAFF,TGTGCCAGCAGCTGGGGCGGAATTATGAACACTGAAGCTTTCTTT
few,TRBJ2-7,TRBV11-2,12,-,CASSFPGREQYF,TGTGCCAGCAGCTTCCCAGGGAGGGAGCAGTACTTC
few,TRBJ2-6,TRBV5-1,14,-,CASSFFSGANVLTF,TGCGCCAGCAGTTTCTTCTCTGGGGCCAACGTCCTGACTTTC
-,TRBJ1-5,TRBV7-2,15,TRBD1,CASSLTGHTDQPQHF,TGTGCCAGCAGCTTGACAGGGCATACGGATCAGCCCCAGCATTTT
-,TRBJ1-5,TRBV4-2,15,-,CASSLYGDRNQPQHF,TGTGCCAGCAGCCTGTACGGAGATCGCAATCAGCCCCAGCATTTT
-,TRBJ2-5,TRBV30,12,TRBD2,CAWSYGGETQYF,TGTGCCTGGAGTTACGGGGGGGAGACCCAGTACTTC
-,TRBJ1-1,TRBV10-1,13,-,CASSESKTGEAFF,TGCGCCAGCAGTGAGTCGAAGACCGGGGAAGCTTTCTTT
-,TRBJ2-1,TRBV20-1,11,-,CSAQRGTEQFF,TGCAGTGCTCAAAGGGGGACTGAGCAGTTCTTC
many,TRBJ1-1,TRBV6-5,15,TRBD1,CASSYSRTGDTEAFF,TGTGCCAGCAGTTACTCCCGGACAGGGGACACTGAAGCTTTCTTT
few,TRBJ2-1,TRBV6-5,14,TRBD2,CAISALTGGREQFF,TGTGCCATCAGCGCTCTCACGGGGGGACGTGAGCAGTTCTTC
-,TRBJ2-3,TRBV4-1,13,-,CASSRASTDTQYF,TGCGCCAGCAGCCGCGCTAGCACAGATACGCAGTATTTT
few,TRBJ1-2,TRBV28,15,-,CASSLQGALQGGYTF,TGTGCCAGCAGTTTACAAGGGGCTTTACAAGGGGGCTACACCTTC
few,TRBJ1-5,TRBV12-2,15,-,CASRPGQAPHQPQHF,TGTGCAAGTCGCCCCGGACAGGCACCGCATCAGCCCCAGCATTTT
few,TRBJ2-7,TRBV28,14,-,CASQATSSSYEQYF,TGTGCCAGCCAGGCTACTAGTAGTTCCTACGAGCAGTACTTC
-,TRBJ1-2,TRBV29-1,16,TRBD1,CSSTGGPGGEANGYTF,TGCAGCTCAACAGGGGGGCCAGGGGGCGAGGCGAATGGCTACACCTTC
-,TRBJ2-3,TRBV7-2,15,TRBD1,CASSPPGQSTDTQYF,TGTGCCAGCAGTCCGCCGGGACAGAGCACAGATACGCAGTATTTT
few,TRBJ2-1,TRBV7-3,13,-,CASSFTSSNEQFF,TGTGCCAGCAGCTTTACTAGCAGCAATGAGCAGTTCTTC
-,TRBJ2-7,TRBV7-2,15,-,CASSLRGAWVYEQYF,TGTGCCAGCAGCTTACGCGGGGCCTGGGTCTACGAGCAGTACTTC
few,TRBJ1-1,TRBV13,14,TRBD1,CASSPRTGYTEAFF,TGTGCCAGCAGCCCGAGGACAGGCTACACTGAAGCTTTCTTT
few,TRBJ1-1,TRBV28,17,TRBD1,CASSPVGQGAQYTEAFF,TGTGCCAGCAGTCCTGTCGGCCAGGGGGCTCAGTACACTGAAGCTTTCTTT
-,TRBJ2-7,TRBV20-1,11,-,CSPRGDREQYF,TGCAGTCCCAGGGGGGATCGCGAGCAGTACTTC
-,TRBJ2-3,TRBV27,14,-,CASSQSRGPDTQYF,TGTGCCAGCAGTCAATCCAGGGGTCCAGATACGCAGTATTTT
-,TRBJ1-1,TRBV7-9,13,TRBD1,CASSSEGQGEAFF,TGTGCCAGCAGCTCAGAGGGACAGGGTGAAGCTTTCTTT
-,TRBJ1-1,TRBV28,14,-,CASSPVPLNTEAFF,TGTGCCAGCAGCCCCGTTCCCCTGAACACTGAAGCTTTCTTT
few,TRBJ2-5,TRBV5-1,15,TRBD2,CASSLGASGEETQYF,TGCGCCAGCAGCCTGGGTGCTAGCGGGGAAGAGACCCAGTACTTC
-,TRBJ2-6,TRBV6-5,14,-,CASSLGAGANVLTF,TGTGCCAGCAGTCTAGGCGCGGGGGCCAACGTCCTGACTTTC
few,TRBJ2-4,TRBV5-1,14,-,CASSSWGTGDIQYF,TGCGCCAGCAGCTCGTGGGGGACGGGAGACATTCAGTACTTC
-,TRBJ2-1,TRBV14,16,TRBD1,CASSRGLGTDNNEQFF,TGTGCCAGCAGCCGAGGTCTCGGGACAGATAACAATGAGCAGTTCTTC